These 3 T cell receptor beta chains share one sample of origin, sequenced in a study of technical replicates of blood from several donors. Produced via immunoSEQ multiplex PCR; TCRdb's table is partial and in-frame only. The table records more than 65,000 clones, around 94% of them present only once. The material sequenced was T cells isolated from PBMCs. The receptor source for this set is a human donor in good health.

The chain uses TRBV7-9 and TRBJ2-1, with 8 bases identical to TRBD1. The germline V gene encodes CDR1 SEHNR and CDR2 FQNEAQ (reference sequence). V gave up 0 bases and J gave up 4 bases; unmatched junction bases: 2. This CDR3 region has 15 residues. DNA for the CDR3: TGTGCCAGCAGCTTAGCTGGACAGGGATACAATGAGCAGTTCTTC. Its translation: CASSLAGQGYNEQFF.

The chain combines TRBV11-3 with TRBJ1-4; 7 nucleotides line up with TRBD1. The CDR3 runs to 15 residues. Germline values: CDR1 SGHNT, CDR2 YENEEA. J was trimmed by 8 bases and V by 4 bases; bases with no gene match: 10. CDR3 coding DNA: TGTGCCAGCAGCTCACAGGGGTTATTGGGAGAAAAACTGTTTTTT. It encodes CASSSQGLLGEKLFF.

V and J are TRBV28 and TRBJ2-5; possible D gene TRBD2, 6 bases. Looked up from germline, CDR1 is MDHEN and CDR2 is SYDVKM. The CDR3 spans 14 residues. V lost 6 bases and J 1 base, leaving 12 bases between the germline ends. CDR3 in amino acids: CASSRRGLQETQYF. The CDR3 nucleotides read TGTGCCAGCAGCCGGCGGGGACTCCAAGAGACCCAGTACTTC. Full variable domain (outside the CDR3, taken from reference TRBV28 and TRBJ2-5): DVKVTQSSRYLVKRTGEKVFLECVQDMDHENMFWYRQDPGLGLRLIYFSYDVKMKEKGDIPEGYSVSREKKERFSLILESASTNQTSMYLCASSRRGLQETQYFGPGTRLLVL.